This T cell receptor beta chain came from a study of T-cell reconstitution after alpha-beta-depleted transplantation in children (dated by TCRdb to between 2015 and 2016). The study in broad terms: Using TCR repertoire profiling, the study followed T-cell immune reconstitution in a quantitative way in children after TCRalphabeta/CD19-depleted allogeneic hematopoietic cell transplantation. The paper's findings and limits, for the study overall: The apparently early alphabetaT-cell count recovery about two months after transplant was reportedly dependent on only several hundred rapidly expanded clones derived from non-depleted graft cells. Hyperexpanded clone frequencies declined over subsequent months; after one year, T-cell counts and TCRbeta diversity were mostly attributed to newly produced T cells. In some patients, high TCRbeta diversity at day 60 was attributed to recipient T cells and intrathymic progenitors that had survived conditioning.

The CDR1 and CDR2 encoded by the germline V gene are KGHDR and SFDVKD. Inclusive of the bounding cysteine and phenylalanine, the CDR3 is 14 residues long. The CDR3 DNA has 42 bases and is translated from base 1. From V the trimming removes 8 bases and from J it removes 5 bases, while the gene matches leave 7 bases of the junction unaccounted for. Reading the label with the study, this specimen's time point is: day 60 (about 2 months) after transplantation. Read against the paper, the sample's treatment or condition label means: allogeneic hematopoietic cell transplantation with graft depleted of TCRalphabeta T cells and CD19 B cells. Transplant recipients were children who received TCRalphabeta/CD19-depleted allogeneic hematopoietic cell grafts. This clonotype came up many times. This clone's antigen is unknown. Nothing much larger sits one base from this clone, and base qualities are not available.

The library relied on PCR. The reads were generated on an Illumina HiSeq 2500. TCR library preparation used molecular barcoding, with unique molecular identifiers applied to normalize quantification of the TCRbeta repertoire. TCRdb reprocessing: public reads trimmed at Q25 with fastp, clones called with MiXCR, in-frame beta chains kept. Rows are unified per CDR3 protein, each entry keeping the most common DNA and genes. The sample table shows tens of thousands of distinct CDR3 sequences, and 5% to 7% are seen once. The ten most abundant clones make up 25% to 30% of the sample. Sequences were derived from peripheral blood, sampled 60 days after TCRalphabeta/CD19-depleted stem cell transplant. The chain uses TRBV24-1 and TRBJ2-2; 7 bases in the junction line up with TRBD2. This receptor was taken from a child less than two years old who had a stem cell transplant for acute myeloid leukemia, so the T cells may come from the graft donor. The DNA sequence is TGTGCCACCAAAGCGGGATGGGAGACCGGGGAGCTGTTTTTT. Its protein reads: CATKAGWETGELFF.